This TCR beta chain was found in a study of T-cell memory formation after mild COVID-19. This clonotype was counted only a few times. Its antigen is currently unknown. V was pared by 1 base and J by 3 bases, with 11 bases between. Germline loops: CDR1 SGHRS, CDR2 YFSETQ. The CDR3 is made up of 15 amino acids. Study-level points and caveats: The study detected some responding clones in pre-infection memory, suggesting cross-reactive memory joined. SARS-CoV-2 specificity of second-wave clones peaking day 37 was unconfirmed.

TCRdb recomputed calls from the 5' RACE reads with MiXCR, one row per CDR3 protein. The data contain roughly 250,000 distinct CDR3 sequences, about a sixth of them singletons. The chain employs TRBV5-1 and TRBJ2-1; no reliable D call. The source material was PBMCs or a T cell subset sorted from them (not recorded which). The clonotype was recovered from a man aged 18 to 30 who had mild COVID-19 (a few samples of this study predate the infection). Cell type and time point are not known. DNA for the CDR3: TGCGCCAGCAGCTTGAATCTTGGGTTCTACAATGAGCAGTTCTTC. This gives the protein CASSLNLGFYNEQFF. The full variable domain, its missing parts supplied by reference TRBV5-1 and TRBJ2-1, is KAGVTQTPRYLIKTRGQQVTLSCSPISGHRSVSWYQQTPGQGLQFLFEYFSETQRNKGNFPGRFSGRQFSNSRSEMNVSTLELGDSALYLCASSLNLGFYNEQFFGPGTRLTVL.